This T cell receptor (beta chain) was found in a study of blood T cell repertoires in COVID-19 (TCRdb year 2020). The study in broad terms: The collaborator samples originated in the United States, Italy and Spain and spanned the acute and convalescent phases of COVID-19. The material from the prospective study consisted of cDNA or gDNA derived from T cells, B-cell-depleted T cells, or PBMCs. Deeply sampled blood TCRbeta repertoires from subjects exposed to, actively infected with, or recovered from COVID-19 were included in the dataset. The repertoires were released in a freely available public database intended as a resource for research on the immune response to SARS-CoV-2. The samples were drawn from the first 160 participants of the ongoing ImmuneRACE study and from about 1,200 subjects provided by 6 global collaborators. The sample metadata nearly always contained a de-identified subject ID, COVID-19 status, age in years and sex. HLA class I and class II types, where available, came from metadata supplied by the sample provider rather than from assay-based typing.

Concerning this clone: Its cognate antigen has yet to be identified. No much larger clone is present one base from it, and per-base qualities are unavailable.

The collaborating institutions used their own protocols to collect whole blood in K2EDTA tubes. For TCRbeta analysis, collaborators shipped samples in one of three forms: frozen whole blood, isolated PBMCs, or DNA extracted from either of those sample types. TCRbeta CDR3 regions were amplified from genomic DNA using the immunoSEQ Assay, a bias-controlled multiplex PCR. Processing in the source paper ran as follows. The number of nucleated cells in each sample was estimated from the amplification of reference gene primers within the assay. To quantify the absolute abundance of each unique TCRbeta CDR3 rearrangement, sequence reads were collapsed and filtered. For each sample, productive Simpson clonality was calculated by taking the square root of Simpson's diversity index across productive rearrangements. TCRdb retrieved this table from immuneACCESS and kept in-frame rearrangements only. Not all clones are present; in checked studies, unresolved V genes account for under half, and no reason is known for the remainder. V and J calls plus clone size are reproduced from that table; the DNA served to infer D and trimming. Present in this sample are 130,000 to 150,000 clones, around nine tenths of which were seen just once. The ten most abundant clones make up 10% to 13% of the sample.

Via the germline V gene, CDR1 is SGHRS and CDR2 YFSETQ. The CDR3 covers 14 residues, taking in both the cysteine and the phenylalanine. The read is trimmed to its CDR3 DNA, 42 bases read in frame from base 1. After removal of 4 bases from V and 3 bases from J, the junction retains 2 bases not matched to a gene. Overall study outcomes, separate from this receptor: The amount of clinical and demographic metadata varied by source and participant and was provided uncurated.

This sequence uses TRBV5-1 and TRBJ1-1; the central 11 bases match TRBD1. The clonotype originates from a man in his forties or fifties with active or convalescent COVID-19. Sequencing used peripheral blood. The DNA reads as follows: TGCGCCAGCAGCGTGGGACAGGGGGACACTGAAGCTTTCTTT. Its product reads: CASSVGQGDTEAFF.